This entry describes one TCR beta chain. Deletions cut 1 base from V and 6 bases from J, with 7 bases between. The CDR3 is made up of 12 amino acids. Germline loops: CDR1 SGHVS, CDR2 FQNEAQ. TCRdb reprocessed the 5' RACE reads with MiXCR, giving one entry per CDR3 protein. The table includes some 19,000 distinct CDR3 sequences, 16% detected once. This sample stems from a study of HIV-infected patients and healthy controls. This receptor was identified in a human donor in good health. Material for sequencing was CD8+ T cells from blood. The J gene is TRBJ2-7, the V gene TRBV7-8; D is ambiguous. As DNA, the CDR3 is TGTGCCAGCAGCTTAGGGGCGGCCGAGCAGTACTTC. This codes for CASSLGAAEQYF.